The 30 T cell receptor beta chains in this list originate from one sample, sequenced in a study of Ad26.COV2.S vaccination and SARS-CoV-2 variants. Assay: immunoSEQ multiplex PCR; the TCRdb copy retains only in-frame clones and omits some. The data hold more than 400,000 clones, with over 80% observed a single time. As for treatment: 15 to 20 received Ad26.COV2.S at low or high dose, single or two shots; 5 received placebo; per-sample allocation not given. The samples date from day 63 after the first vaccine or placebo injection. The sample in question was peripheral blood, obtained in a trial of Ad26.COV2.S vaccine versus placebo. The receptor set was obtained from a person between 18 and 59 years old who received the Ad26.COV2.S COVID-19 vaccine or a placebo.

The chain employs TRBV5-4 and TRBJ2-5; D perhaps matches TRBD2 (6 bases). Germline CDR1 reads SGHNT; CDR2 reads YYREEE (reference sequence). V lost 8 bases and J 5 bases, leaving 13 bases between the germline ends. The CDR3 is made up of 12 amino acids. In nucleotides, the CDR3 is TGTGCCAGGCCGCGGGGTTTGGAGACCCAGTACTTC. It specifies CARPRGLETQYF.

The CDR3 region has the DNA TGTGCCAGCAGCGTAGGGGGACAGGGGGGCGATACGCAGTATTTT. This codes for CASSVGGQGGDTQYF. J is TRBJ2-3 and V is TRBV9; 11 bases align to TRBD1. Trimming at V came to 0 bases and at J to 6 bases, leaving 3 bases not matched to a gene. CDR3 length: 15 amino acids. Per the germline V gene, CDR1 is SGDLS and CDR2 is YYNGEE.

The gene calls are TRBV19 and TRBJ2-7; D unresolved. The length of the CDR3 is 14 residues. Germline V gene lookup returns CDR1 LNHDA and CDR2 SQIVND (reference sequence). With 2 bases removed from V and 2 bases from J, the gap between germline ends came to 10 bases. Here the CDR3 reads CASSIIGNPYEQYF. DNA for the CDR3: TGTGCCAGTAGTATAATTGGAAACCCCTACGAGCAGTACTTC.

This chain links TRBV7-9 with TRBJ1-3; D gene ambiguous. V was shortened by 5 bases and J by 2 bases, with 13 bases between the two germline ends. The CDR3 totals 15 residues. From germline, CDR1 is SEHNR and CDR2 FQNEAQ (reference sequence). The CDR3 loop reads CASSPFYGTGNTIYF. CDR3 DNA sequence: TGTGCCAGCAGCCCATTTTATGGGACTGGAAACACCATATATTTT.

The V call is TRBV7-2, the J call TRBJ2-3; 12 nucleotides match TRBD2. The CDR3 has 15 amino acids. The germline V gene encodes CDR1 SGHTA and CDR2 FQGNSA. J lost 4 bases, V lost 4 bases, and 3 bases had no gene match. The DNA for the CDR3 is TGTGCCAGCAGCTCTAGCGGGGGGGCGGCAGATACGCAGTATTTT. Its translation is CASSSSGGAADTQYF. Full variable domain (outside the CDR3, taken from reference TRBV7-2 and TRBJ2-3): GAGVSQSPSNKVTEKGKDVELRCDPISGHTALYWYRQSLGQGLEFLIYFQGNSAPDKSGLPSDRFSAERTGGSVSTLTIQRTQQEDSAVYLCASSSSGGAADTQYFGPGTRLTVL.

The chain combines TRBV5-1 with TRBJ2-1; TRBD2 matches 7 bases. CDR3 length: 14 residues. The germline V gene has CDR1 SGHRS and CDR2 YFSETQ. V trimming: 7 bases; J trimming: 1 base; junction bases outside the gene matches: 5. CDR3 sequence (DNA): TGCGCCAGCCAACCCGGGGGGTCCTACAATGAGCAGTTCTTC. As protein: CASQPGGSYNEQFF.

The J gene is TRBJ2-1, the V gene TRBV6-2 or TRBV6-3; a possible D gene is TRBD2 (5 bases). Trimming left V 7 bases short and J 0 bases short, with 16 bases between. Germline values: CDR1 MNHEY, CDR2 SVGEGT. The CDR3 has 16 amino acids. CDR3 protein: CASIPPLGSSYNEQFF. The CDR3 nucleotides read TGTGCCAGCATCCCTCCGTTGGGGAGCTCCTACAATGAGCAGTTCTTC.

The chain joins TRBV7-6 to TRBJ1-1, with D unresolved. This CDR3 is 13 amino acids long. The V end lost 5 bases, the J end lost 5 bases, and 12 bases lay between the germline ends. CDR1 is SGHVS, CDR2 FNYEAQ, per germline. The CDR3 sequence is CASSLRLETEAFF. In DNA form, the CDR3 reads TGTGCCAGCAGCCTAAGACTGGAAACTGAAGCTTTCTTT.

The chain carries TRBV3-1 (or the pseudogene TRBV3-2) and TRBJ2-7, with unresolved D. This CDR3 has 14 amino acids. Germline V lookup: CDR1 LGHDT, CDR2 YNNKEL (reference sequence). V gave up 2 bases and J gave up 3 bases, with 11 bases separating them. The CDR3 DNA is TGTGCCAGCAGCCAATGGGCAGCCCACTACGAGCAGTACTTC. Amino acids: CASSQWAAHYEQYF.

In DNA, the CDR3 is TGTGCCAGCAGCTTAGGGCGGTGGGTCGGGGGCCTGACCTACAATGAGCAGTTCTTC. It is translated as CASSLGRWVGGLTYNEQFF. The chain carries TRBV7-8 and TRBJ2-1, with D possibly being TRBD1 or TRBD2 (6 bases each). Per germline, CDR1 SGHVS and CDR2 FQNEAQ. V lost 1 base, J lost 2 bases, and 21 bases lay in between. CDR3 length: 19 amino acids.

The rearrangement uses TRBV7-9 and TRBJ1-5, with TRBD1 matching 10 bases. Germline CDR1 reads SEHNR; CDR2 reads FQNEAQ (reference sequence). J lost 1 base, V lost 5 bases, and 8 bases had no gene match. The CDR3 loop spans 17 amino acids. CDR3 in DNA: TGTGCCAGCAGCGGGTGGACAGGGGGGTTGAGCAATCAGCCCCAGCATTTT. Encoded protein: CASSGWTGGLSNQPQHF. The variable domain in full, with the rest retrieved from reference TRBV7-9 and TRBJ1-5, is DTGVSQNPRHKITKRGQNVTFRCDPISEHNRLYWYRQTLGQGPEFLTYFQNEAQLEKSRLLSDRFSAERPKGSFSTLEIQRTEQGDSAMYLCASSGWTGGLSNQPQHFGDGTRLSIL.

This chain uses TRBV11-3 with TRBJ2-5, with D unresolved. CDR1 is SGHNT, CDR2 YENEEA, per germline. The V and J ends lost 2 bases and 2 bases respectively, with 6 bases between them. This CDR3 contains 13 residues. CDR3 amino acids: CASSLYSQETQYF. The CDR3 DNA reads TGTGCCAGCAGCTTATACAGTCAAGAGACCCAGTACTTC.

The V and J genes are TRBV3-1 (or the pseudogene TRBV3-2) and TRBJ1-6, with 10 bases lining up with TRBD1. The CDR3 contains 19 residues. Germline CDR1 LGHDT, CDR2 YNNKEL (reference sequence). The V gene end was trimmed by 0 bases and the J gene end by 8 bases; junction bases not matched to a gene: 13. CDR3 nucleotide sequence: TGTGCCAGCAGCCAAGAGGGACAGGGGTCGAACCACCCGGATTCACCCCTCCACTTT. Translated: CASSQEGQGSNHPDSPLHF.

Worth noting for this clone: Other DNA sequences of this sample code for an identical CDR3. The chain combines TRBV19 with TRBJ2-7, with no clear D. Germline lookup yields CDR1 LNHDA and CDR2 SQIVND (reference sequence). Trimming removed 1 base from V and 6 bases from J, with 7 bases in between. The CDR3 consists of 12 residues. Written as DNA, the CDR3 is TGTGCCAGTAGTATAGGGGGTGGCGAGCAGTACTTC. Translation gives CASSIGGGEQYF.

The V gene is TRBV6-5, the J gene TRBJ1-5; 12 bases are shared with TRBD1. Germline loops: CDR1 MNHEY, CDR2 SVGAGI. The length of the CDR3 is 15 residues. Unmatched junction bases numbered 3, after V lost 6 bases and J lost 3 bases. The CDR3 loop is CASSRDRGLNQPQHF. The CDR3 DNA sequence: TGTGCCAGCAGCCGGGACAGGGGGCTCAATCAGCCCCAGCATTTT.

This chain links TRBV7-8 with TRBJ2-1; 12 positions match TRBD2. This CDR3 has 16 amino acids. Germline V gene lookup returns CDR1 SGHVS and CDR2 FQNEAQ. Unmatched junction bases numbered 7, after V lost 5 bases and J lost 5 bases. CDR3 residues: CASSHGLAGYDNEQFF. The CDR3 region has the DNA TGTGCCAGCAGCCACGGACTAGCGGGATACGACAATGAGCAGTTCTTC.

The CDR3 loop is CASSDARGNTEAFF. CDR3 sequence (DNA): TGTGCCAGCAGTGACGCGCGGGGGAACACTGAAGCTTTCTTT. The J gene is TRBJ1-1, the V gene TRBV9; D gene ambiguous. This CDR3 is built from 14 residues. Between the trimmed V and J ends, which lost 5 bases and 1 base, there was a span of 12 bases. Looked up from germline, CDR1 is SGDLS and CDR2 is YYNGEE. Full variable domain (missing parts from reference TRBV9 and TRBJ1-1): DSGVTQTPKHLITATGQRVTLRCSPRSGDLSVYWYQQSLDQGLQFLIQYYNGEERAKGNILERFSAQQFPDLHSELNLSSLELGDSALYFCASSDARGNTEAFFGQGTRLTVV.

The chain carries TRBV6-5 and TRBJ2-7, with D perhaps being TRBD1 or TRBD2 (5 bases each). CDR1 and CDR2 (germline): MNHEY, SVGAGI. The length of the CDR3 is 15 residues. V lost 1 base and J 1 base, leaving 11 bases between the germline ends. CDR3 DNA sequence: TGTGCCAGCAGTTACTTTGGGGGATCATCCTACGAGCAGTACTTC. Its translation: CASSYFGGSSYEQYF.

This chain uses TRBV6-2 or TRBV6-3 with TRBJ2-5; 8 bases align to TRBD1. Looked up from germline, CDR1 is MNHEY and CDR2 is SVGEGT. J was trimmed by 2 bases and V by 5 bases; bases with no gene match: 13. This CDR3 comprises 17 residues. CDR3 in amino acids: CASSRYQGAKGQETQYF. As DNA, the CDR3 is TGTGCCAGCAGTAGATACCAGGGGGCTAAAGGACAAGAGACCCAGTACTTC.

The chain joins TRBV5-1 to TRBJ1-5; weak D call: TRBD1 (6 bases). The CDR3 is 15 residues long. The V gene's germline CDR1 is SGHRS and CDR2 YFSETQ. V lost 0 bases and J 2 bases, leaving 9 bases between the germline ends. The CDR3 protein is CASSLEGGRNQPQHF. The CDR3 DNA is TGCGCCAGCAGCTTGGAGGGGGGGCGCAATCAGCCCCAGCATTTT.

This chain uses TRBV28 with TRBJ2-2, with D possibly TRBD1 on 5 matching bases. Germline loops: CDR1 MDHEN, CDR2 SYDVKM. The CDR3 is made up of 16 amino acids. V dropped 3 bases and J dropped 1 base, with 12 bases sitting between them. The DNA of the CDR3 is TGTGCCAGCAGTTTTTCGGGCAGGGTGAACACCGGGGAGCTGTTTTTT. Protein sequence: CASSFSGRVNTGELFF.

The rearrangement links TRBV6-5 to TRBJ1-2, with 11 bases aligning to TRBD1. The CDR3 totals 14 residues. V shed 5 bases and J 8 bases; nucleotides not matched to a gene: 7. Germline-derived CDR1 and CDR2 are MNHEY and SVGAGI. The CDR3 protein is CASSRPGTGGGYTF. The CDR3, as DNA: TGTGCCAGCAGTCGCCCCGGGACAGGGGGAGGCTACACCTTC.

The V and J genes are TRBV4-3 and TRBJ2-1, with 8 nucleotides matching TRBD2. CDR1 is LGHNA, CDR2 YSLEER, per germline. V dropped 0 bases and J dropped 9; count of bases not matched to a gene: 7. The CDR3 covers 15 residues. Here the CDR3 reads CASSQDGGGPIEQFF. The CDR3 coding sequence is TGCGCCAGCAGCCAAGATGGCGGGGGGCCTATTGAGCAGTTCTTC.

The chain recombines TRBV25-1 with TRBJ1-2; 7 positions match TRBD1. The CDR3 runs to 14 residues. V lost 2 bases to trimming and J lost 5 bases; unmatched junction nucleotides: 5. Germline V CDR1 and CDR2: MGHDK, SYGVNS. CDR3 loop: CASSEPGQLYGYTF. Here the CDR3 DNA reads TGTGCCAGCAGTGAACCGGGACAGTTGTATGGCTACACCTTC.

The J gene is TRBJ1-1, the V gene TRBV7-2; D is perhaps TRBD1 (5 bases). The V end lost 1 base, the J end lost 4 bases, and 13 bases lay between the germline ends. Germline V gives CDR1 SGHTA, CDR2 FQGNSA. This CDR3 region has 15 residues. The CDR3 nucleotides are TGTGCCAGCAGCTTAGTTTACAGGTCCCCCACTGAAGCTTTCTTT. This encodes CASSLVYRSPTEAFF.

The table lists this clone with a count of one. This chain links TRBV18 with TRBJ2-5, with D possibly being TRBD1 (5 bases). Per germline, CDR1 KGHSH and CDR2 LQKENI. This CDR3 region has 14 residues. Trimming left V 5 bases short and J 1 base short, with 11 bases between. This CDR3 is CASSSQDSQETQYF. DNA for the CDR3: TGTGCCAGCTCATCACAAGACAGCCAAGAGACCCAGTACTTC. The variable domain in full, with the rest retrieved from reference TRBV18 and TRBJ2-5, is NAGVMQNPRHLVRRRGQEARLRCSPMKGHSHVYWYRQLPEEGLKFMVYLQKENIIDESGMPKERFSAEFPKEGPSILRIQQVVRGDSAAYFCASSSQDSQETQYFGPGTRLLVL.

The CDR3 nucleotides read TGTGCCAGCAGCTTCGGAGGAGACGGGGTCAATCAGCCCCAGCATTTT. This codes for CASSFGGDGVNQPQHF. This rearrangement joins TRBV5-4 to TRBJ1-5, with unresolved D. The CDR3 contains 16 residues. Trimming stripped 2 bases from V and 3 bases from J, with 15 bases between. CDR1 and CDR2 (germline): SGHNT, YYREEE (reference sequence).

The chain links TRBV6-5 to TRBJ1-2; possible D gene TRBD1, 6 bases. Trimming stripped 8 bases from V and 3 bases from J, with 13 bases between. This CDR3 contains 13 residues. The germline V gene has CDR1 MNHEY and CDR2 SVGAGI. Here the CDR3 reads CASYDRSHYGYTF. In nucleotides, the CDR3 is TGTGCCAGCTACGACAGGTCCCACTATGGCTACACCTTC.

This clone was picked up one time. This rearrangement joins TRBV6-2 or TRBV6-3 to TRBJ2-2; 8 bases match TRBD1. The CDR3 sequence is 15 residues long. The V gene end was trimmed by 2 bases and the J gene end by 7 bases; junction bases not matched to a gene: 6. Germline values: CDR1 MNHEY, CDR2 SVGEGT. The CDR3 DNA follows: TGTGCCAGCAGTTACCGCAGGGGGCAGGGCGGGGAGCTGTTTTTT. Amino acid sequence: CASSYRRGQGGELFF.

This sequence joins TRBV6-6 and TRBJ2-1; D remains ambiguous. The CDR3 contains 16 residues. Germline V gene sequence: CDR1 MNHNY, CDR2 SVGAGI (reference sequence). Trimming removed 6 bases at V and 5 bases at J, with 20 bases between. The CDR3 here is CASSLTTNPRDNEQFF. CDR3 sequence (DNA): TGTGCCAGCAGCCTTACGACAAACCCCCGCGACAATGAGCAGTTCTTC.